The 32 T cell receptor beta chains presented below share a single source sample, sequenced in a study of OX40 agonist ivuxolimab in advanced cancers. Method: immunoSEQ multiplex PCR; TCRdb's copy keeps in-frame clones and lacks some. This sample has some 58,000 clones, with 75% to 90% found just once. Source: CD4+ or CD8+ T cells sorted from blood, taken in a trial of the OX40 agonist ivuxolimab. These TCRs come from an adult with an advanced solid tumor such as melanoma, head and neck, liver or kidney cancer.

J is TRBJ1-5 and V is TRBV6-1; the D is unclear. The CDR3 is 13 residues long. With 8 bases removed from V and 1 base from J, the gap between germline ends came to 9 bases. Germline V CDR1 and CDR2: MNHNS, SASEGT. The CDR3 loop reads CASGSMSNQPQHF. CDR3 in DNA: TGTGCCAGCGGTAGTATGAGCAATCAGCCCCAGCATTTT.

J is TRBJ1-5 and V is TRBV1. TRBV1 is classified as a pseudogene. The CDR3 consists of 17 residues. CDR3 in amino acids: CTSSHRPTGVWRQPQHF. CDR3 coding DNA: TGCACCAGCAGCCATCGCCCTACCGGGGTATGGAGGCAGCCCCAGCATTTT.

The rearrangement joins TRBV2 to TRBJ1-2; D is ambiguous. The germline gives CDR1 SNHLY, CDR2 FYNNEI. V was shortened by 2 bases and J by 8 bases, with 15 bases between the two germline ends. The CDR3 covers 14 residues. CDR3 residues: CASSETMDLVGYTF. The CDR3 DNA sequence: TGTGCCAGCAGTGAAACAATGGACCTCGTAGGCTACACCTTC. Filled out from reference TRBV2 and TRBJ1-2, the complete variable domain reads EPEVTQTPSHQVTQMGQEVILRCVPISNHLYFYWYRQILGQKVEFLVSFYNNEISEKSEIFDDQFSVERPDGSNFTLKIRSTKLEDSAMYFCASSETMDLVGYTFGSGTRLTVV.

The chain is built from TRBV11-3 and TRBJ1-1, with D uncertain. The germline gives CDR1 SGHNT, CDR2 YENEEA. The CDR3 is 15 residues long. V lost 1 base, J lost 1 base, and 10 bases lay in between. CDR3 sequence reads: CASSLGHSQNTEAFF. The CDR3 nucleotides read TGTGCCAGCAGCTTAGGACACAGCCAGAACACTGAAGCTTTCTTT. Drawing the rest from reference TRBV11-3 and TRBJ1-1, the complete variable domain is EAGVVQSPRYKIIEKKQPVAFWCNPISGHNTLYWYLQNLGQGPELLIRYENEEAVDDSQLPKDRFSAERLKGVDSTLKIQPAELGDSAVYLCASSLGHSQNTEAFFGQGTRLTVV.

The CDR3 sequence: CASSSGTGNTGELFF. Here the CDR3 DNA reads TGCGCCAGCAGCTCCGGGACAGGCAACACCGGGGAGCTGTTTTTT. V is TRBV5-1 and J is TRBJ2-2; TRBD1 agrees at 8 bases. CDR1 is SGHRS and CDR2 is YFSETQ in the germline V gene. V shed 3 bases and J 2 bases; nucleotides not matched to a gene: 3. CDR3 length: 15 residues.

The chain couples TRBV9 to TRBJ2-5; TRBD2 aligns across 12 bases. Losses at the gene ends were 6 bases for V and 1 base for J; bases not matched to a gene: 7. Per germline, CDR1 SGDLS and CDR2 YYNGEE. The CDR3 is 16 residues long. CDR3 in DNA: TGTGCCAGCACCTCGGGACTAGCGGGTTTCCAAGAGACCCAGTACTTC. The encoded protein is CASTSGLAGFQETQYF.

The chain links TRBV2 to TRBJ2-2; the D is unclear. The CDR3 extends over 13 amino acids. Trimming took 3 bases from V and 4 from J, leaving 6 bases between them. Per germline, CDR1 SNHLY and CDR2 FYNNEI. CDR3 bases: TGTGCCAGCAGTGATAGGGCCACCGGGGAGCTGTTTTTT. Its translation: CASSDRATGELFF.

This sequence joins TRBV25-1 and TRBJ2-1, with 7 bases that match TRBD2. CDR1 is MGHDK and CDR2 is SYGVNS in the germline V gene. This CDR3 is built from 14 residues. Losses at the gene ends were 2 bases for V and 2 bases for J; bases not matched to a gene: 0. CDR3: CASSETSAYNEQFF. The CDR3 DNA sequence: TGTGCCAGCAGTGAAACTAGCGCCTACAATGAGCAGTTCTTC.

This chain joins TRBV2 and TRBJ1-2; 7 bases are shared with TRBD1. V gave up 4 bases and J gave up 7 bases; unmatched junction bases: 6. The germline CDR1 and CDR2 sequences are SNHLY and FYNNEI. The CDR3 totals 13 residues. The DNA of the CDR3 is TGTGCCAGCAGTGGAGGGGGCGCGGGTGGCTACACCTTC. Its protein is CASSGGGAGGYTF. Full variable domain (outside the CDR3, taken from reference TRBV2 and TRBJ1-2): EPEVTQTPSHQVTQMGQEVILRCVPISNHLYFYWYRQILGQKVEFLVSFYNNEISEKSEIFDDQFSVERPDGSNFTLKIRSTKLEDSAMYFCASSGGGAGGYTFGSGTRLTVV.

The CDR3 sequence is CASSSSDRNEAFF. CDR3 bases: TGTGCCAGCAGCTCGTCGGACAGGAATGAAGCTTTCTTT. The chain carries TRBV11-2 and TRBJ1-1; 7 bases map to TRBD1. From germline, CDR1 is SGHAT and CDR2 FQNNGV. J was trimmed by 7 bases and V by 4 bases; bases with no gene match: 6. The CDR3 runs 13 residues.

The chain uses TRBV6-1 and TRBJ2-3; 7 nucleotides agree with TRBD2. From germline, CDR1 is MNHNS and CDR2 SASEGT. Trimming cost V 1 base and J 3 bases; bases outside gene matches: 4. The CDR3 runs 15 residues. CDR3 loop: CASSEGSGATDTQYF. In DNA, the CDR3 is TGTGCCAGCAGTGAAGGGAGCGGGGCGACAGATACGCAGTATTTT.

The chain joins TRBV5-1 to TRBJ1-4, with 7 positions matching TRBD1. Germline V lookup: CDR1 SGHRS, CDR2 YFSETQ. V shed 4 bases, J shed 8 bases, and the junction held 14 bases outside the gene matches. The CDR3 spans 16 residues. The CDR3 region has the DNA TGCGCCAGCAGCCCGGTGGCGACAGGGAAAGGGGAAAAACTGTTTTTT. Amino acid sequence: CASSPVATGKGEKLFF.

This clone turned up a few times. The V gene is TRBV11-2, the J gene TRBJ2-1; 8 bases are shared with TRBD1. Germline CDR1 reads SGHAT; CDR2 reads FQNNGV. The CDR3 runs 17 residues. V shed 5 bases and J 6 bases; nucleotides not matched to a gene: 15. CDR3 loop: CASSLNFWTGTGNEQFF. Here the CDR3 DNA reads TGTGCCAGCAGCCTTAATTTTTGGACAGGGACGGGCAATGAGCAGTTCTTC.

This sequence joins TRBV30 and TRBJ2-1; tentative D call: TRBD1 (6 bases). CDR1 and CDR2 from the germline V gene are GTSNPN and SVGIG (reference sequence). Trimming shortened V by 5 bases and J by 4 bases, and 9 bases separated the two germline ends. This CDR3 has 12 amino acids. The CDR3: CAWSQGYNEQFF. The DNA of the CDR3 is TGTGCCTGGTCACAGGGTTACAATGAGCAGTTCTTC.

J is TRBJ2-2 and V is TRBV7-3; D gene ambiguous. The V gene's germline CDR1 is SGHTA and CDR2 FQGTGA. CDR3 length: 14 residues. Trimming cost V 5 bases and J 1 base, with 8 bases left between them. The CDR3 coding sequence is TGTGCCAGCAGCCCGGTAGGGAACACCGGGGAGCTGTTTTTT. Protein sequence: CASSPVGNTGELFF.

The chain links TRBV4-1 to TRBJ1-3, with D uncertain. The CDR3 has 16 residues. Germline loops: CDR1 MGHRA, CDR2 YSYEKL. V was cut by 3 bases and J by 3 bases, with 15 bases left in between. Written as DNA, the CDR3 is TGCGCCAGCAGCCAGGGTCTAAGGCAGATTGGAAACACCATATATTTT. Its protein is CASSQGLRQIGNTIYF.

The CDR3 nucleotides read TGTGCCAGCAGTTACATGACCGCCGGGGAGCTGTTTTTT. It specifies CASSYMTAGELFF. J is TRBJ2-2 and V is TRBV28; D gene unclear. Germline CDR1 and CDR2: MDHEN and SYDVKM. This CDR3 is built from 13 residues. With 4 bases removed from V and 6 bases from J, the gap between germline ends came to 9 bases.

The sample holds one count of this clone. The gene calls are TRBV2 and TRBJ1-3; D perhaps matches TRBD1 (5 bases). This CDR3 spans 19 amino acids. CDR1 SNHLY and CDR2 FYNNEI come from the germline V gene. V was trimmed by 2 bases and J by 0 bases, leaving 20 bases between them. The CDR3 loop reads CASSERSGTADISGNTIYF. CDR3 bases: TGTGCCAGCAGTGAACGCTCGGGGACCGCGGACATCTCTGGAAACACCATATATTTT.

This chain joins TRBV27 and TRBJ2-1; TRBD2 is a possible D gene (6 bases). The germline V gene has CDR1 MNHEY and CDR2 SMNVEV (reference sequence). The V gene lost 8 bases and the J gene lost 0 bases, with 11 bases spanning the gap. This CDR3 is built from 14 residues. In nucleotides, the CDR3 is TGTGCCAGCTGGCGGGGTAGCTCCTACAATGAGCAGTTCTTC. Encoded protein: CASWRGSSYNEQFF.

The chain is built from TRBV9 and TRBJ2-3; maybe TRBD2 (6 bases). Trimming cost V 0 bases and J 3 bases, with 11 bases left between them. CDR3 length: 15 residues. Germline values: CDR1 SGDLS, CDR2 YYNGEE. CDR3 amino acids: CASSVVGGPTDTQYF. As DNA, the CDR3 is TGTGCCAGCAGCGTAGTGGGGGGTCCGACAGATACGCAGTATTTT.

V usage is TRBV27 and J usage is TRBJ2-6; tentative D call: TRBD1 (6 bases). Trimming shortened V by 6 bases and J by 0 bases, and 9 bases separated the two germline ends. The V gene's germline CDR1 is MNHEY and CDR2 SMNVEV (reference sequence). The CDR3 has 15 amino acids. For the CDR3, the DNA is TGTGCCAGCAGGACAGGTCTCTCTGGGGCCAACGTCCTGACTTTC. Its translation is CASRTGLSGANVLTF. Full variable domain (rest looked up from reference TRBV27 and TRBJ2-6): EAQVTQNPRYLITVTGKKLTVTCSQNMNHEYMSWYRQDPGLGLRQIYYSMNVEVTDKGDVPEGYKVSRKEKRNFPLILESPSPNQTSLYFCASRTGLSGANVLTFGAGSRLTVL.

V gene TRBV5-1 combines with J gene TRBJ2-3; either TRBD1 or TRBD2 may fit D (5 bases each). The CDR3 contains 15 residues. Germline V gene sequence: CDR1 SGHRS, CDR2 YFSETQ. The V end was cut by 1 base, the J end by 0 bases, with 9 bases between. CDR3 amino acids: CASSLTRDSTDTQYF. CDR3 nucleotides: TGCGCCAGCAGCTTGACCCGGGACAGCACAGATACGCAGTATTTT.

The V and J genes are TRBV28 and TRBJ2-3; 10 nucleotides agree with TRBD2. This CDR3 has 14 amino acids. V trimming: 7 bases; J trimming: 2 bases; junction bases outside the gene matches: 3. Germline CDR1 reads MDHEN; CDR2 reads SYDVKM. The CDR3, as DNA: TGTGCCAGCAAACTAGCGGGGTCCACAGATACGCAGTATTTT. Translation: CASKLAGSTDTQYF. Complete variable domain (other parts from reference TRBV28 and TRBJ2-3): DVKVTQSSRYLVKRTGEKVFLECVQDMDHENMFWYRQDPGLGLRLIYFSYDVKMKEKGDIPEGYSVSREKKERFSLILESASTNQTSMYLCASKLAGSTDTQYFGPGTRLTVL.

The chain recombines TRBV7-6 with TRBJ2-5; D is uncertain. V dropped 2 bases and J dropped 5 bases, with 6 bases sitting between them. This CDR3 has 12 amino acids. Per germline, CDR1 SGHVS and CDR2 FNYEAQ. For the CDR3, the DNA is TGTGCCAGCAGCTTATCCAAGGAGACCCAGTACTTC. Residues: CASSLSKETQYF.

The CDR3 coding sequence is TGTGCCAGCAGCTTTAGTCCCAGGGGGGGCGTGAACACTGAAGCTTTCTTT. Translating it yields CASSFSPRGGVNTEAFF. The J gene is TRBJ1-1, the V gene TRBV11-2; 7 positions match TRBD1. Germline V CDR1 and CDR2: SGHAT, FQNNGV. The junction had 10 bases not matched to a gene; V was cut back by 3 bases and J by 0 bases. The CDR3 sequence is 17 residues long.

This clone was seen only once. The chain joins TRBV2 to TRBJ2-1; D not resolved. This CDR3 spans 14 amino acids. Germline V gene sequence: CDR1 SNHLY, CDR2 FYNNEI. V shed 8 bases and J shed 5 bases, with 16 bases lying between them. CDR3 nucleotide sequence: TGTGCCAGCCTCCCTGCGTTGAGAAACAATGAGCAGTTCTTC. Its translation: CASLPALRNNEQFF.

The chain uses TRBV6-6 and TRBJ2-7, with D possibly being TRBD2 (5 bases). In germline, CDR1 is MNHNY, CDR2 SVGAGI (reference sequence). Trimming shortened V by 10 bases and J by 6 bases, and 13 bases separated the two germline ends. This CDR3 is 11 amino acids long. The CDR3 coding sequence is TGTGCCACGGGGATCGTCGGCGAGCAGTACTTC. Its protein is CATGIVGEQYF.

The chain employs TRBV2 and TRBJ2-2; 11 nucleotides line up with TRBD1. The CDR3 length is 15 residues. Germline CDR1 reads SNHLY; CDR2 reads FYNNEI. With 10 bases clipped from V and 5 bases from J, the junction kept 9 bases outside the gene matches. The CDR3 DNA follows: TGTGCCAAATCATCCGGGACAGGGGGTACCGGGGAGCTGTTTTTT. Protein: CAKSSGTGGTGELFF.

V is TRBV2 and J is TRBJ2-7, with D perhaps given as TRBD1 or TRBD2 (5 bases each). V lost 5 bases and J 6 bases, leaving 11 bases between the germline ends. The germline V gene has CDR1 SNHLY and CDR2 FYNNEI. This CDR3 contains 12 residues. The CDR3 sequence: CASSRGVAEQYF. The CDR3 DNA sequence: TGTGCCAGCAGTCGAGGGGTAGCCGAGCAGTACTTC.

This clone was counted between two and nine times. The CDR3 region has the DNA TGTGCCAGCGGGGGGGCCCTCGAGATGAACACTGAAGCTTTCTTT. Its translation is CASGGALEMNTEAFF. The chain is built from TRBV6-1 and TRBJ1-1; maybe TRBD1 (6 bases). CDR3 length: 15 amino acids. The V gene's germline CDR1 is MNHNS and CDR2 SASEGT. The germline V and J ends were trimmed by 8 bases and 0 bases, with 16 bases remaining between them.

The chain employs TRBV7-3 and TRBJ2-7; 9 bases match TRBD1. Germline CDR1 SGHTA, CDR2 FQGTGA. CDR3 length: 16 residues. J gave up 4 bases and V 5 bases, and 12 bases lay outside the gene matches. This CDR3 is CASSPSGTGRGYEQYF. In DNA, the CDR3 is TGTGCCAGCAGCCCAAGTGGGACAGGGAGAGGGTACGAGCAGTACTTC.

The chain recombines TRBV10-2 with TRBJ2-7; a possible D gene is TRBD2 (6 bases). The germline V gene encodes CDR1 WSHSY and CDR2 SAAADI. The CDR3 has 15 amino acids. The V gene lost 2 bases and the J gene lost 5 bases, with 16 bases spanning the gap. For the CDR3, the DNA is TGCGCCAGCAGTGAGCCTCGACGGTGGGGGGACGAGCAGTACTTC. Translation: CASSEPRRWGDEQYF.